One T cell receptor (beta chain) is described in this entry. Its antigen is currently unknown. This specimen comes from a study of cytomegalovirus exposure and HLA in healthy donors. Study-level findings and limits: In vitro data verified a few CMV-associated chains as specific for CMV antigens. With high specificity and sensitivity, the classifier reportedly diagnosed cytomegalovirus status.

Using immunoSEQ multiplex PCR, the repertoire was profiled, and TCRdb retains in-frame clones only, with some absent. The sample lists 140,000 or so clones; approximately 90% were seen once. V shed 3 bases and J 6 bases; nucleotides not matched to a gene: 5. This CDR3 region has 15 residues. Sequenced: PBMCs. The TCR comes from a woman aged 25 to 39 in good health and CMV-seropositive. V and J are TRBV23-1 and TRBJ2-7, with 13 bases identical to TRBD2. TRBV23-1 is placed among ORFs of uncertain function. The CDR3 loop is CASSQGLAGSSEQYF. The CDR3 coding sequence is TGCGCCAGCAGTCAGGGACTAGCGGGAAGCTCCGAGCAGTACTTC.